This T cell receptor beta chain is drawn from a study of blood T cell repertoires in COVID-19. Whole-study context: The United States, Italy and Spain provided the acute and convalescent COVID-19 samples. T cells, B-cell-depleted T cells, or PBMCs supplied cDNA or gDNA.

The V and J ends lost 3 bases and 6 bases respectively, with 12 bases between them. CDR3 length: 14 amino acids. Germline-derived CDR1 and CDR2 are SGHAT and FQNNGV. Assay: immunoSEQ multiplex PCR; the TCRdb copy retains only in-frame clones and omits some. The table includes some 140,000 clones, about 70% detected once. V and J are TRBV11-2 and TRBJ1-5; tentative D call: TRBD1 (5 bases). The sequence derives from a man older than 75 with acute or convalescent COVID-19. The specimen sequenced was peripheral blood. The CDR3 bases are TGTGCCAGCAGCTTTAGCGGGGGACTTCAGCCCCAGCATTTT. The encoded protein is CASSFSGGLQPQHF.